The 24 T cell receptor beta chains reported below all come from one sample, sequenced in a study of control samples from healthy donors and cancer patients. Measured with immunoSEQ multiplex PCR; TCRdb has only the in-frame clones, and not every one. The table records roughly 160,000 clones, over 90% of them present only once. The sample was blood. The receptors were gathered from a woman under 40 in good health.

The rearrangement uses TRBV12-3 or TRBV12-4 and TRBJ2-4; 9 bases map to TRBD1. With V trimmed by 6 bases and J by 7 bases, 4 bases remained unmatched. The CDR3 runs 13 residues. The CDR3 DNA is TGTGCCAGCAGCGCCGGGACAGGGAACATTCAGTACTTC. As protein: CASSAGTGNIQYF.

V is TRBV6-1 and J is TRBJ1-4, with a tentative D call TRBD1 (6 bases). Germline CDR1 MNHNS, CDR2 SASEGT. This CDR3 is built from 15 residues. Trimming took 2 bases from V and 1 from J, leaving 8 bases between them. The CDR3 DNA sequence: TGTGCCAGCAGTGAAAGCAGGGGAACTAATGAAAAACTGTTTTTT. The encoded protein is CASSESRGTNEKLFF.

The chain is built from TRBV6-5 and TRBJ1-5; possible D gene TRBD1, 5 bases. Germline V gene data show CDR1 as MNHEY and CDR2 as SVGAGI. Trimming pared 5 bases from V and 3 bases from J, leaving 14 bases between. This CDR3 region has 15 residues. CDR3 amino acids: CASSPYGTINQPQHF. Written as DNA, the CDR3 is TGTGCCAGCAGTCCGTACGGGACGATCAATCAGCCCCAGCATTTT.

The CDR3 reads CASSPDRGDQPQHF. CDR3 DNA sequence: TGCGCCAGCAGCCCGGACAGGGGGGATCAGCCCCAGCATTTT. The chain joins TRBV5-1 to TRBJ1-5, with TRBD1 identical over 10 bases. From germline, CDR1 is SGHRS and CDR2 YFSETQ. The CDR3 loop spans 14 amino acids. Trimming removed 4 bases from V and 5 bases from J; junction bases left unmatched: 3.

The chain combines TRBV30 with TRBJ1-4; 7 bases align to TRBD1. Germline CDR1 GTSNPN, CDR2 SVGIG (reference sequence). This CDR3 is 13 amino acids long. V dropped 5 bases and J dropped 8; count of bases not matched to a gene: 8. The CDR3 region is CAWGYRGGEKLFF. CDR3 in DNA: TGTGCCTGGGGATACAGGGGTGGCGAAAAACTGTTTTTT.

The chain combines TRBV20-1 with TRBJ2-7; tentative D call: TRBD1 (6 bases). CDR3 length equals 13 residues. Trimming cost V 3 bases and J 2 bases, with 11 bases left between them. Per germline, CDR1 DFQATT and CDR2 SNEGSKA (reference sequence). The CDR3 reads CSASGTRTYEQYF. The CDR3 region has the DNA TGCAGTGCTAGTGGGACACGGACCTACGAGCAGTACTTC.

CDR3 protein: CASSPGLAGEQFF. The CDR3 region has the DNA TGTGCCAGCAGTCCGGGACTAGCGGGAGAGCAGTTCTTC. The V call is TRBV27, the J call TRBJ2-1; the match to TRBD2 covers 13 bases. This CDR3 spans 13 amino acids. V was pared by 5 bases and J by 10 bases, with 2 bases of the junction left unmatched. Germline V gives CDR1 MNHEY, CDR2 SMNVEV (reference sequence).

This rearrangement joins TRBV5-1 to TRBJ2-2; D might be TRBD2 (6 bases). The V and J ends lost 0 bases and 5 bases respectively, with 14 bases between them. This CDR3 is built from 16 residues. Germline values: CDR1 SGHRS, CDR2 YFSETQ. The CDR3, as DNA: TGCGCCAGCAGCTTGGCACTAGCTAAGTCGACCGGGGAGCTGTTTTTT. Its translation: CASSLALAKSTGELFF. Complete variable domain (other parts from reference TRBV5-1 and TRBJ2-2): KAGVTQTPRYLIKTRGQQVTLSCSPISGHRSVSWYQQTPGQGLQFLFEYFSETQRNKGNFPGRFSGRQFSNSRSEMNVSTLELGDSALYLCASSLALAKSTGELFFGEGSRLTVL.

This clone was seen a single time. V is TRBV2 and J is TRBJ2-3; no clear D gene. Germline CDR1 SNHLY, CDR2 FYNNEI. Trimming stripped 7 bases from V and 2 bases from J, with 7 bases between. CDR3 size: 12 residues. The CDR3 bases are TGTGCCAGCAAGGGTTACACAGATACGCAGTATTTT. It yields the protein CASKGYTDTQYF.

DNA for the CDR3: TGTGCCGCCTCAGTCGGAGCGGGAGGGGGGGAGACCCAGTACTTC. This codes for CAASVGAGGGETQYF. The J gene is TRBJ2-5, the V gene TRBV19, with 10 bases matching TRBD2. Per the germline V gene, CDR1 is LNHDA and CDR2 is SQIVND (reference sequence). CDR3 size: 15 residues. The V gene end was trimmed by 11 bases and the J gene end by 5 bases; junction bases not matched to a gene: 14.

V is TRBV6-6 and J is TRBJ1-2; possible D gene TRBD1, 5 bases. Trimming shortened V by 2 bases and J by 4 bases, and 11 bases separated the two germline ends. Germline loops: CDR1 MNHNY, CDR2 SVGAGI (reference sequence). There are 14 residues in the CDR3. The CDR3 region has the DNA TGTGCCAGCAGTTACGACAGTGGGAGCTATGGCTACACCTTC. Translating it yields CASSYDSGSYGYTF.

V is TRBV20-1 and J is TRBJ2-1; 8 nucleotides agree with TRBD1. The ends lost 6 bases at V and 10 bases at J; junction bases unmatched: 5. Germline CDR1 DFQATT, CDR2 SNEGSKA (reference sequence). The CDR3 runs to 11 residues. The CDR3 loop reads CSAVRQGEQFF. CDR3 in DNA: TGCAGTGCCGTCAGACAGGGGGAGCAGTTCTTC.

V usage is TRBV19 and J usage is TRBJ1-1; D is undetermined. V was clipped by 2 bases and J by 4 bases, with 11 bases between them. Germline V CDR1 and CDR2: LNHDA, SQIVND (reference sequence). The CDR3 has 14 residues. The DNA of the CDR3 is TGTGCCAGTAGTATATGGAGAGGGAGCACTGAAGCTTTCTTT. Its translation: CASSIWRGSTEAFF.

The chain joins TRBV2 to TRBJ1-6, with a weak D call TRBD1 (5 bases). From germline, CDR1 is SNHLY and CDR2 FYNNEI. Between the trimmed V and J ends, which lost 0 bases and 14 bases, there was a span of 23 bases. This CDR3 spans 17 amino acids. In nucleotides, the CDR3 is TGTGCCAGCAGTGAAGCGCTTCCTGGCAGGGAGGAACTATCCCTCCACTTT. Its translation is CASSEALPGREELSLHF.

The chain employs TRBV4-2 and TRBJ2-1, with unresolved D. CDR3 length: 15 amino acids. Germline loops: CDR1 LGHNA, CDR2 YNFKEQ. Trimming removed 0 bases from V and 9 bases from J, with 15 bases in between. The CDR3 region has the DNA TGTGCCAGCAGCCAAGAGGGCAGGCTTGCTAGTGAGCAGTTCTTC. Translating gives CASSQEGRLASEQFF.

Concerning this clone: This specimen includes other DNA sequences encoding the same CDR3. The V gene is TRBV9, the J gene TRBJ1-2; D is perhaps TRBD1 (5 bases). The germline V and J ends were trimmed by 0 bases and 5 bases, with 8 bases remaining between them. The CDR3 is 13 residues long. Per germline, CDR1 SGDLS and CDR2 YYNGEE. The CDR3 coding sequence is TGTGCCAGCAGCGTAGACCGGGGGTATGGCTACACCTTC. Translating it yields CASSVDRGYGYTF.

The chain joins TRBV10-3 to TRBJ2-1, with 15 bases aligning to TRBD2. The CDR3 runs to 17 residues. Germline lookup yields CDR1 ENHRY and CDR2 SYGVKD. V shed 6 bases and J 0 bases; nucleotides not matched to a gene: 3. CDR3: CAIRGLAGGSSYNEQFF. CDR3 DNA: TGTGCCATCAGAGGACTAGCGGGGGGGAGCTCCTACAATGAGCAGTTCTTC.

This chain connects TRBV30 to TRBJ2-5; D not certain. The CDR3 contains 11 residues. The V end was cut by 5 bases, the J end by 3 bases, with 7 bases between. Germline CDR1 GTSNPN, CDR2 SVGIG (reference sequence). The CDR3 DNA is TGTGCCTGGGGCAGTAAAGAGACCCAGTACTTC. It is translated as CAWGSKETQYF. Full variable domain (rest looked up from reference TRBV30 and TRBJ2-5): SQTIHQWPATLVQPVGSPLSLECTVEGTSNPNLYWYRQAAGRGLQLLFYSVGIGQISSEVPQNLSASRPQDRQFILSSKKLLLSDSGFYLCAWGSKETQYFGPGTRLLVL.

The CDR3 coding sequence is TGTGCCAGCTCACCCAAGGAGCTGTACGAGCAGTACTTC. This gives the protein CASSPKELYEQYF. The chain joins TRBV18 to TRBJ2-7; D call uncertain. CDR3 length equals 13 residues. V was shortened by 3 bases and J by 4 bases, with 10 bases between the two germline ends. Germline V CDR1 and CDR2: KGHSH, LQKENI.

The CDR3 region is CSATGIQETQYF. Written as DNA, the CDR3 is TGCAGCGCAACAGGTATACAAGAGACCCAGTACTTC. The J gene is TRBJ2-5, the V gene TRBV29-1; weak D call: TRBD1 (5 bases). Trimming pared 7 bases from V and 2 bases from J, leaving 11 bases between. CDR3 length equals 12 residues. Germline values: CDR1 SQVTM, CDR2 ANQGSEA.

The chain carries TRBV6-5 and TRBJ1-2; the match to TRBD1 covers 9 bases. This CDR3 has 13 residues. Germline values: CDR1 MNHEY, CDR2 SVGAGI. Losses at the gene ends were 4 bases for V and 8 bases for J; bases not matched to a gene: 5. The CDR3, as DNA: TGTGCCAGCAGTTGGGGGACAGGGCGCGGCTACACCTTC. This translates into CASSWGTGRGYTF.

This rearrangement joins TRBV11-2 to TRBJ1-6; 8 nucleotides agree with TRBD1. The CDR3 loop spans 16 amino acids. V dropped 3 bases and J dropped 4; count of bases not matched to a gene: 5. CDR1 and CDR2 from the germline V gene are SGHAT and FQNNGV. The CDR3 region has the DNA TGTGCCAGCAGCTTTCAGGGGGCTACGTATAATTCACCCCTCCACTTT. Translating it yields CASSFQGATYNSPLHF.

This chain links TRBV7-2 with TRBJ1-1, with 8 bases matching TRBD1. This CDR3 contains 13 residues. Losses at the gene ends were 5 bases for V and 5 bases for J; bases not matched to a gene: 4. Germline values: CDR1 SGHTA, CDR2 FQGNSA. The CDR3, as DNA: TGTGCCAGCAGCGCGTACAGGGGGACTGAAGCTTTCTTT. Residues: CASSAYRGTEAFF. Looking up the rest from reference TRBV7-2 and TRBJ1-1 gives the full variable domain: GAGVSQSPSNKVTEKGKDVELRCDPISGHTALYWYRQSLGQGLEFLIYFQGNSAPDKSGLPSDRFSAERTGGSVSTLTIQRTQQEDSAVYLCASSAYRGTEAFFGQGTRLTVV.

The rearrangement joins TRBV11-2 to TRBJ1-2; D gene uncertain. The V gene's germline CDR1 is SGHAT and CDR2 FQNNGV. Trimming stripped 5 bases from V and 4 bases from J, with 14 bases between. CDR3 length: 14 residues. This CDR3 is CASSKIDRPYGYTF. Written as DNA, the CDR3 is TGTGCCAGCAGCAAGATCGATCGCCCCTATGGCTACACCTTC.